This section outlines one T cell receptor beta chain sequence together with its context. This specimen comes from a study of blood T cell repertoires in COVID-19. The overall study: Material from acute and convalescent COVID-19 was sourced from the United States, Italy and Spain. The cDNA or gDNA used as material had been derived from T cells, B-cell-depleted T cells, or PBMCs.

This CDR3 is built from 15 residues. Germline CDR1 and CDR2: LGHNA and YNFKEQ. Trimming removed 4 bases at V and 0 bases at J, with 12 bases between. The authors' processing: From reference gene primer amplification, estimates of nucleated cell counts were derived. Method: immunoSEQ multiplex PCR; TCRdb's copy keeps in-frame clones and lacks some. V and J calls and clone size are given by that table; D and trimming were obtained from the DNA. The repertoire holds roughly 150,000 clones, with about 80% as singletons. Sequencing used peripheral blood. This receptor was taken from a man aged 60 to 69 with acute or convalescent COVID-19. J is TRBJ1-1 and V is TRBV4-2; tentatively, D is TRBD1 (5 bases). The CDR3 DNA reads as TGTGCCAGCAGCCCCCTGGGGGGGATGAACACTGAAGCTTTCTTT. Protein: CASSPLGGMNTEAFF.